Listed here are 27 T cell receptor beta chains from one sample, sequenced in a study of Ad26.COV2.S vaccination and SARS-CoV-2 variants. This sample's treatment: some 20 received Ad26.COV2.S at low or high dose, single or two shots; about 5 received placebo; per-sample allocation not given. Samples came from day 63 after the first vaccine or placebo injection. Assay used: immunoSEQ multiplex PCR; TCRdb lists only in-frame clones, some missing. The table has hundreds of thousands of clones, 89% seen once. The sample was peripheral blood, taken in a trial of Ad26.COV2.S vaccine versus placebo. The receptors here all came from a person between 18 and 65 years old who received the Ad26.COV2.S COVID-19 vaccine or a placebo.

The rearrangement links TRBV3-1 (or the pseudogene TRBV3-2) to TRBJ2-7, with no clear D. Germline assignment: CDR1 LGHDT and CDR2 YNNKEL (reference sequence). Trimming pared 0 bases from V and 6 bases from J, leaving 6 bases between. There are 12 residues in the CDR3. CDR3 coding DNA: TGTGCCAGCAGCCAAGAGAGAGGCGAGCAGTACTTC. Protein product: CASSQERGEQYF.

This clone was seen only once. The chain combines TRBV19 with TRBJ2-1; 11 nucleotides match TRBD2. V shed 5 bases and J 6 bases; nucleotides not matched to a gene: 6. Germline-derived CDR1 and CDR2 are LNHDA and SQIVND (reference sequence). This CDR3 comprises 15 residues. As DNA, the CDR3 is TGTGCCAGTAGTGACCTAGCGGGGGGAGCCAATGAGCAGTTCTTC. It yields the protein CASSDLAGGANEQFF.

The rearrangement joins TRBV15 to TRBJ2-5; D uncertain. Germline V gives CDR1 LNHNV, CDR2 YYDKDF (reference sequence). The CDR3 length is 14 residues. The V and J ends lost 1 base and 3 bases respectively, with 9 bases between them. CDR3 coding DNA: TGTGCCACCAGCAGAGTAATTACCGAAGAGACCCAGTACTTC. Translated: CATSRVITEETQYF.

The V call is TRBV18, the J call TRBJ2-1, with D uncertain. This CDR3 is built from 17 residues. The germline gives CDR1 KGHSH, CDR2 LQKENI. V lost 3 bases to trimming and J lost 0 bases, with 15 bases between them. The CDR3 DNA is TGTGCCAGCTCACCTTTGGTGGCGGTAAACTCCTACAATGAGCAGTTCTTC. It is translated as CASSPLVAVNSYNEQFF.

This chain uses TRBV5-1 with TRBJ1-2, with TRBD1 identical over 9 bases. The trim removed 6 bases at V and 7 bases at J, leaving 7 bases unmatched. This CDR3 contains 13 residues. Germline assignment: CDR1 SGHRS and CDR2 YFSETQ. CDR3 in amino acids: CASTETGGLGYTF. CDR3 sequence (DNA): TGCGCCAGCACCGAGACAGGGGGTCTTGGCTACACCTTC. Full variable domain (rest looked up from reference TRBV5-1 and TRBJ1-2): KAGVTQTPRYLIKTRGQQVTLSCSPISGHRSVSWYQQTPGQGLQFLFEYFSETQRNKGNFPGRFSGRQFSNSRSEMNVSTLELGDSALYLCASTETGGLGYTFGSGTRLTVV.

This rearrangement joins TRBV11-2 to TRBJ1-4, with TRBD1 matching over 8 bases. CDR1 is SGHAT, CDR2 FQNNGV, per germline. CDR3 size: 15 residues. With 5 bases clipped from V and 7 bases from J, the junction kept 9 bases outside the gene matches. CDR3 protein: CASSPRDRYFEKLFF. The CDR3 DNA reads as TGTGCCAGCAGCCCCCGGGACAGGTATTTTGAAAAACTGTTTTTT.

A remark on this clone: Other DNA sequences from this sample encode an identical CDR3 as well. The V and J genes are TRBV11-3 and TRBJ2-5; unclear D gene. This CDR3 region has 13 residues. The V end lost 1 base, the J end lost 5 bases, and 8 bases lay between the germline ends. The V gene's germline CDR1 is SGHNT and CDR2 YENEEA. CDR3 sequence reads: CASSLGPKETQYF. In DNA, the CDR3 is TGTGCCAGCAGCTTAGGCCCGAAGGAGACCCAGTACTTC. The whole variable domain, remainder taken from reference TRBV11-3 and TRBJ2-5, is EAGVVQSPRYKIIEKKQPVAFWCNPISGHNTLYWYLQNLGQGPELLIRYENEEAVDDSQLPKDRFSAERLKGVDSTLKIQPAELGDSAVYLCASSLGPKETQYFGPGTRLLVL.

This sequence joins TRBV5-1 and TRBJ2-2; D might be TRBD1 (5 bases). The CDR3 has 12 residues. Trimming took off 4 bases at V and 7 bases at J, with 8 bases between the two ends. Germline V lookup: CDR1 SGHRS, CDR2 YFSETQ. The CDR3 DNA reads TGCGCCAGCAGCGGAGACAGCGGGGAGCTGTTTTTT. Translation: CASSGDSGELFF.

J is TRBJ1-1 and V is TRBV25-1, with TRBD1 matching 7 bases. This CDR3 region has 17 residues. Germline CDR1 and CDR2: MGHDK and SYGVNS. V lost 1 base to trimming and J lost 7 bases; unmatched junction nucleotides: 15. The CDR3 sequence is CASSESLGRGVPSEAFF. In DNA, the CDR3 is TGTGCCAGCAGTGAATCCCTGGGCAGGGGGGTTCCTAGTGAAGCTTTCTTT.

The chain links TRBV3-1 (or the pseudogene TRBV3-2) to TRBJ1-1; D gene ambiguous. The germline CDR1 and CDR2 sequences are LGHDT and YNNKEL (reference sequence). Trimming shortened V by 2 bases and J by 3 bases, and 13 bases separated the two germline ends. The CDR3 runs to 15 residues. Here the CDR3 reads CASSQYLGRDTEAFF. DNA of the CDR3: TGTGCCAGCAGCCAATATCTAGGGAGGGACACTGAAGCTTTCTTT.

V is TRBV19 and J is TRBJ1-1; D not resolved. The CDR3 covers 12 residues. Trimming removed 5 bases from V and 7 bases from J, with 11 bases in between. Germline loops: CDR1 LNHDA, CDR2 SQIVND (reference sequence). The CDR3 bases are TGTGCCAGTAGTTGGACGGTCGGTGAAGCTTTCTTT. Translated: CASSWTVGEAFF.

The chain combines TRBV4-1 with TRBJ1-5; 10 bases line up with TRBD1. The CDR3 runs 16 residues. Germline assignment: CDR1 MGHRA and CDR2 YSYEKL. V lost 4 bases and J lost 2; bases outside the gene matches: 5. The CDR3: CASSLLGTGGNQPQHF. The DNA of the CDR3 is TGCGCCAGCAGCCTCCTCGGGACAGGGGGCAATCAGCCCCAGCATTTT.

The rearrangement links TRBV15 to TRBJ1-5; tentatively, D is TRBD1 (6 bases). From germline, CDR1 is LNHNV and CDR2 YYDKDF (reference sequence). V was pared by 0 bases and J by 1 base, with 13 bases between. The CDR3 covers 17 residues. This chain's CDR3 is CATSRDPVRGSNQPQHF. The CDR3 DNA is TGTGCCACCAGCAGAGATCCGGTCAGGGGAAGCAATCAGCCCCAGCATTTT. Full variable domain (rest looked up from reference TRBV15 and TRBJ1-5): DAMVIQNPRYQVTQFGKPVTLSCSQTLNHNVMYWYQQKSSQAPKLLFHYYDKDFNNEADTPDNFQSRRPNTSFCFLDIRSPGLGDTAMYLCATSRDPVRGSNQPQHFGDGTRLSIL.

The gene calls are TRBV29-1 and TRBJ1-1; 8 positions agree with TRBD1. CDR3 size: 14 residues. V lost 6 bases to trimming and J lost 4 bases; unmatched junction nucleotides: 10. Germline CDR1 SQVTM, CDR2 ANQGSEA. DNA for the CDR3: TGCAGCGTAGTTAGGACAGGGTCGGGCACTGAAGCTTTCTTT. This encodes CSVVRTGSGTEAFF.

This chain uses TRBV28 with TRBJ1-2, with no clear D. V was shortened by 3 bases and J by 2 bases, with 10 bases between the two germline ends. The length of the CDR3 is 14 residues. CDR1 is MDHEN, CDR2 SYDVKM, per germline. In DNA form, the CDR3 reads TGTGCCAGCAGTTTGAAGACAATCAACTATGGCTACACCTTC. Its translation: CASSLKTINYGYTF.

V and J are TRBV2 and TRBJ2-7; 7 bases line up with TRBD2. Germline CDR1 is SNHLY and CDR2 is FYNNEI. The junction had 5 bases not matched to a gene; V was cut back by 0 bases and J by 3 bases. CDR3 length: 15 amino acids. The CDR3 here is CASSEAAGVNYEQYV. In DNA, the CDR3 is TGTGCCAGCAGTGAAGCTGCGGGAGTGAACTACGAGCAGTACGTC.

The chain joins TRBV20-1 to TRBJ1-2; D gene ambiguous. Germline V CDR1 and CDR2: DFQATT, SNEGSKA (reference sequence). CDR3 length equals 13 residues. V gave up 3 bases and J gave up 0 bases, with 8 bases separating them. This chain's CDR3 is CSASDRTNYGYTF. The CDR3 DNA is TGCAGTGCTAGTGACCGGACTAACTATGGCTACACCTTC.

The chain uses TRBV3-1 (or the pseudogene TRBV3-2) and TRBJ2-1, with no clear D. This CDR3 comprises 15 residues. V lost 1 base, J lost 4 bases, and 11 bases lay in between. Germline V gives CDR1 LGHDT, CDR2 YNNKEL (reference sequence). The CDR3 loop reads CASSQVSGLYNEQFF. In nucleotides, the CDR3 is TGTGCCAGCAGCCAAGTGTCGGGCCTATACAATGAGCAGTTCTTC.

The rearrangement joins TRBV6-2 or TRBV6-3 to TRBJ1-4; no clear D. Trimming removed 0 bases at V and 0 bases at J, with 5 bases between. The length of the CDR3 is 15 residues. The germline V gene encodes CDR1 MNHEY and CDR2 SVGEGT. CDR3 nucleotides: TGTGCCAGCAGTTACTCGGCAGCAACTAATGAAAAACTGTTTTTT. It yields the protein CASSYSAATNEKLFF.

The chain couples TRBV7-9 to TRBJ2-1, with TRBD2 matching over 10 bases. J gave up 4 bases and V 5 bases, and 5 bases lay outside the gene matches. The CDR3 spans 15 residues. Germline lookup yields CDR1 SEHNR and CDR2 FQNEAQ (reference sequence). CDR3 nucleotide sequence: TGTGCCAGCAGCCTAAGGACTAGCGGTTACAATGAGCAGTTCTTC. As protein: CASSLRTSGYNEQFF.

This clone was counted only a few times. The V gene is TRBV7-3, the J gene TRBJ2-5; a possible D gene is TRBD2 (6 bases). CDR3 length: 15 residues. CDR1 SGHTA and CDR2 FQGTGA come from the germline V gene. V was shortened by 0 bases and J by 5 bases, with 13 bases between the two germline ends. As DNA, the CDR3 is TGTGCCAGCAGCTTAACTGTAGGAGGGATCGAGACCCAGTACTTC. It translates to CASSLTVGGIETQYF. Based on the CDR3 plus reference TRBV7-3 and TRBJ2-5, the full variable domain is GAGVSQTPSNKVTEKGKYVELRCDPISGHTALYWYRQSLGQGPEFLIYFQGTGAADDSGLPNDRFFAVRPEGSVSTLKIQRTERGDSAVYLCASSLTVGGIETQYFGPGTRLLVL.

V and J are TRBV2 and TRBJ1-5; no clear D gene. Trimming shortened V by 6 bases and J by 0 bases, and 9 bases separated the two germline ends. CDR3 length: 14 amino acids. The germline V gene encodes CDR1 SNHLY and CDR2 FYNNEI. CDR3 sequence: CASRKEYSNQPQHF. CDR3 in DNA: TGTGCCAGCAGGAAAGAGTATAGCAATCAGCCCCAGCATTTT.

The genes are TRBV5-1 and TRBJ1-2; D perhaps matches TRBD1 (6 bases). Germline CDR1 is SGHRS and CDR2 is YFSETQ. V lost 0 bases and J 2 bases, leaving 11 bases between the germline ends. The CDR3 extends over 15 amino acids. The CDR3 DNA sequence: TGCGCCAGCAGCTTGGCCCCGAGGGGGAACTATGGCTACACCTTC. It codes for CASSLAPRGNYGYTF.

A single count supports this clone. The chain joins TRBV29-1 to TRBJ1-4; a possible D gene is TRBD1 (5 bases). Trimming removed 4 bases at V and 7 bases at J, with 13 bases between. Germline CDR1 reads SQVTM; CDR2 reads ANQGSEA. The CDR3 totals 13 residues. This CDR3 reads CSVGGYGSEKLFF. The DNA for the CDR3 is TGCAGCGTTGGGGGGTACGGTAGTGAAAAACTGTTTTTT.

Only a few counts were recorded for this clone. The chain uses TRBV19 and TRBJ1-1; D possibly corresponds to TRBD1 (6 bases). The CDR3 contains 15 residues. V lost 7 bases, J lost 4 bases, and 19 bases lay in between. Per the germline V gene, CDR1 is LNHDA and CDR2 is SQIVND (reference sequence). DNA of the CDR3: TGTGCCAGTACCACGTCTGATGCAGGGGTCACTGAAGCTTTCTTT. Protein: CASTTSDAGVTEAFF.

The chain has TRBV20-1 and TRBJ1-4; D possibly corresponds to TRBD1 (5 bases). V was shortened by 3 bases and J by 10 bases, with 27 bases between the two germline ends. The CDR3 spans 17 residues. Germline V gene data show CDR1 as DFQATT and CDR2 as SNEGSKA (reference sequence). The CDR3 DNA sequence: TGCAGTGCTAGTGATTTCCTTCCGGGGACCCCGAGAGGAAAACTGTTTTTT. This encodes CSASDFLPGTPRGKLFF.

V and J are TRBV7-9 and TRBJ2-7; D is unresolved. CDR1 is SEHNR, CDR2 FQNEAQ, per germline (reference sequence). V dropped 2 bases and J dropped 6 bases, with 14 bases sitting between them. The CDR3 spans 14 residues. The CDR3 spells CASSLSGPFSEQYV. CDR3 nucleotides: TGTGCCAGCAGCTTATCTGGACCCTTCTCCGAGCAGTACGTC.